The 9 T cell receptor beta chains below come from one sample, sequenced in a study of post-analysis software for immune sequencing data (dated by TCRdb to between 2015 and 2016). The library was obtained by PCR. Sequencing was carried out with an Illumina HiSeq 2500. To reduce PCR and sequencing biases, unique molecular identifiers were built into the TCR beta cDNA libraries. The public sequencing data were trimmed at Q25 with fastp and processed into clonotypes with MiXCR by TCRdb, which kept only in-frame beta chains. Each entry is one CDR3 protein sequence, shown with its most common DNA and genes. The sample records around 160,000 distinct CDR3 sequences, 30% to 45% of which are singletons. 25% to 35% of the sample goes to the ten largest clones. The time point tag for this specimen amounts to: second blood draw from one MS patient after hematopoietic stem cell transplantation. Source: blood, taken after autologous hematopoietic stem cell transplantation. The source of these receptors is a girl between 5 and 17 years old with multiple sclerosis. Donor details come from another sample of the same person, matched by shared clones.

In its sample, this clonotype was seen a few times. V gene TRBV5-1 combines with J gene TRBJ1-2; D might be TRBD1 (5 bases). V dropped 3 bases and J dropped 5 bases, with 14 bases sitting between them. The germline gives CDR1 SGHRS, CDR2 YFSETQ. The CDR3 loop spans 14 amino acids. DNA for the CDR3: TGCGCCAGCAGCTCCCACCGGGGGTATTATGGCTACACCTTC. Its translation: CASSSHRGYYGYTF.

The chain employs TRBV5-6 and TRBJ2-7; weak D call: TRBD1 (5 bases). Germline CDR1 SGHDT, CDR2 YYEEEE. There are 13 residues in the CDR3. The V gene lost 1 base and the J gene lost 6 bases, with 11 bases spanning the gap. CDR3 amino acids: CASSLLTGLEQYF. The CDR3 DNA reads TGTGCCAGCAGCTTGCTTACAGGCCTCGAGCAGTACTTC. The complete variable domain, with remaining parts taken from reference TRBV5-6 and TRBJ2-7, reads DAGVTQSPTHLIKTRGQQVTLRCSPKSGHDTVSWYQQALGQGPQFIFQYYEEEERQRGNFPDRFSGHQFPNYSSELNVNALLLGDSALYLCASSLLTGLEQYFGPGTRLTVT.

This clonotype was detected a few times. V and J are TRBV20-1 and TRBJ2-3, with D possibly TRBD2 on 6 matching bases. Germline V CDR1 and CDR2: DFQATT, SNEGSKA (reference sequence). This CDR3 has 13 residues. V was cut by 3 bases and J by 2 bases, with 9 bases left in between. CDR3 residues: CSARTSSTDTQYF. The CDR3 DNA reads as TGCAGTGCTAGGACTAGTTCCACAGATACGCAGTATTTT.

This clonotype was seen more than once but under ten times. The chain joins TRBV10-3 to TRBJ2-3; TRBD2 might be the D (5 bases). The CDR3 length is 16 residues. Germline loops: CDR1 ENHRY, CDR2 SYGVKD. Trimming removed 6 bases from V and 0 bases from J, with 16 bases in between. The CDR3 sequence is CAIRTERQTSTDTQYF. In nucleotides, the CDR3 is TGTGCCATCAGAACGGAGCGGCAAACTAGCACAGATACGCAGTATTTT.

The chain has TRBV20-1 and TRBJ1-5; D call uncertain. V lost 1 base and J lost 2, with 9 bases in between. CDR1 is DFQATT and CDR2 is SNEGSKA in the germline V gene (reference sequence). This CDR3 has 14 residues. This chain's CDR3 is CSARVRRGNQPQHF. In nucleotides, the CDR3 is TGCAGTGCTAGAGTACGACGAGGCAATCAGCCCCAGCATTTT.

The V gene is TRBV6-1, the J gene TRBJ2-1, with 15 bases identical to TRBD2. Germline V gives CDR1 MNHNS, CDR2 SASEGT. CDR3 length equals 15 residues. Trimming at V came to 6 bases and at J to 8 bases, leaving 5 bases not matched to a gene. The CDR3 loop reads CASRGLAGGPDEQFF. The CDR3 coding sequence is TGTGCCAGCAGAGGACTAGCGGGAGGGCCCGATGAGCAGTTCTTC.

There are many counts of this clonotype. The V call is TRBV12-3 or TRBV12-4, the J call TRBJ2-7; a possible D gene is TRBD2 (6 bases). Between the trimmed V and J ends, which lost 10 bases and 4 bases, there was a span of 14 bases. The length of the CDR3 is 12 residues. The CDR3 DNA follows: TGTGCCACCCCGGGACTTGAATACGAGCAGTACTTC. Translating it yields CATPGLEYEQYF.

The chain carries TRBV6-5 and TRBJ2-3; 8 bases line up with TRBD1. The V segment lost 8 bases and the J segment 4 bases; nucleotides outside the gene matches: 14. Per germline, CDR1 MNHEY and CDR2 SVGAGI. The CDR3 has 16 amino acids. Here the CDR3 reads CASYAGRGPGSDTQYF. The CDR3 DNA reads TGTGCCAGCTACGCCGGCAGGGGGCCTGGCTCAGATACGCAGTATTTT.

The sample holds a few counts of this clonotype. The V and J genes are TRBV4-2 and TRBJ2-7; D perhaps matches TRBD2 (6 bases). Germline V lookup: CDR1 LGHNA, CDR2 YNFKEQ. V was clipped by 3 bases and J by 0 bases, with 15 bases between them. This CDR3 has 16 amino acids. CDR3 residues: CASSQGGGTSSYEQYF. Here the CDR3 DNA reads TGTGCCAGCAGCCAGGGGGGAGGTACCAGCTCCTACGAGCAGTACTTC.